This TCR beta chain came from a study of T cells in Graves' hyperthyroidism and ophthalmopathy. TCR beta CDR3 region amplification was performed from RNA transcripts. Carried out on the TCR CDR3, a first-round RT-PCR used the HTBI primer set. MiXCR, run by TCRdb on the multiplex PCR reads, gives a single entry per CDR3 protein. Of some 370,000 distinct CDR3 sequences listed, over 12% are singletons. Comment on this clonotype: Its matching antigen is unknown.

With V trimmed by 6 bases and J by 7 bases, 9 bases remained unmatched. Germline loops: CDR1 SNHLY, CDR2 FYNNEI. The CDR3 covers 15 residues. Findings and limits, study-wide: Ophthalmopathy was model-predicted a median approximately six months pre-onset. Researchers found most expanded thyroid clonotypes above 0.001 in blood as well.

Patients affected by ophthalmopathy presented a Clinical Activity Score of at least 3, a NOSPECS grade of at least 4, and disease duration below 3 months. The diagnoses drew upon clinical symptoms, serum thyroxine and TRAb, thyroid ultrasound and orbital computed tomography. This TCR derives from a man between 45 and 60 years old with Graves' ophthalmopathy. The sample consisted of blood. The chain carries TRBV2 and TRBJ2-1; TRBD2 matches at 10 bases. CDR3 sequence (DNA): TGTGCCAGCAGGATATCTAGCGGGAGTTGGAATGAGCAGTTCTTC. As protein: CASRISSGSWNEQFF.